The sequence of this T cell receptor beta chain was determined in a study of blood T cells in healthy people across ages. Next came a second PCR, run for about 6 to 12 cycles, which used a sample-barcoded 5' primer along with a J-beta primer mix. Each TCR beta cDNA got a 12-nucleotide random molecular identifier. TCRdb analysed the 5' RACE reads with MiXCR anew, one entry per CDR3 protein. The sample has roughly 2 million distinct CDR3 sequences; about 50% are singletons. Overall study findings and caveats: Relative to aged donors, long-lived donors carried more naive CD4+ cells and displayed higher diversity.

The CDR3 totals 14 residues. Germline CDR1 reads MDHEN; CDR2 reads SYDVKM. V was pared by 6 bases and J by 11 bases, with 17 bases between. Details on this clonotype: Its antigen is not known.

The sequence was obtained from a woman between 40 and 55 years old in good health. The material sequenced was blood. This chain links TRBV28 with TRBJ1-6; D may be TRBD1 (5 bases). The CDR3 sequence: CASRGSGGRPPLHF. For the CDR3, the DNA is TGTGCCAGCAGGGGGTCGGGGGGAAGACCACCCCTCCACTTT.